One sample yielded the 25 T cell receptor beta chains listed below, sequenced in a study of vaccination and CD4 T cells after COVID-19. This sample's treatment: approximately nine-day PBMC culture with coronavirus spike peptide pools or control peptides (ViraFEST assay). Sequencing of DNA taken from cultured CD4+ T cells relied on the Oncomine TCR Beta short-read assay. One entry per CDR3 protein results from TCRdb running MiXCR on the PCR reads. The table includes approximately 20,000 distinct CDR3 sequences, roughly 50% detected once. Antigen specificity for these receptors is unknown. The specimen sequenced was CD4+ T cells from blood, cultured in vitro. These TCRs come from a human donor who had recovered from COVID-19.

The genes are TRBV24-1 and TRBJ2-7; 8 bases align to TRBD1. V gave up 10 bases and J gave up 2 bases; unmatched junction bases: 3. Germline CDR1 reads KGHDR; CDR2 reads SFDVKD. The CDR3 consists of 12 residues. The CDR3: CATQGAPYEQYF. The CDR3 bases are TGTGCCACTCAGGGGGCCCCCTACGAGCAGTACTTC.

The chain combines TRBV7-2 with TRBJ1-5; 7 bases match TRBD1. Trimming removed 5 bases from V and 4 bases from J; junction bases left unmatched: 5. Germline V gene lookup returns CDR1 SGHTA and CDR2 FQGNSA. The CDR3 extends over 14 amino acids. CDR3 region: CASSRDRINQPQHF. As DNA, the CDR3 is TGTGCCAGCAGCCGGGACAGAATTAATCAGCCCCAGCATTTT.

The chain combines TRBV27 with TRBJ1-2, with TRBD1 as a possible D gene (6 bases). Trimming shortened V by 1 base and J by 8 bases, and 20 bases separated the two germline ends. CDR3 length: 16 amino acids. Germline V gene lookup returns CDR1 MNHEY and CDR2 SMNVEV (reference sequence). CDR3 sequence reads: CASSLLGYDRRGGYTF. The CDR3 region has the DNA TGTGCCAGCAGTTTATTGGGATATGACCGGAGGGGGGGCTACACCTTC.

The chain carries TRBV12-3 or TRBV12-4 and TRBJ2-7; no clear D gene. The CDR3 has 13 amino acids. V lost 3 bases, J lost 3 bases, and 9 bases lay in between. CDR3 protein: CASSFGPLYEQYF. The CDR3 DNA sequence: TGTGCCAGCAGTTTTGGTCCCCTCTACGAGCAGTACTTC.

The rearrangement joins TRBV7-3 to TRBJ2-2; 9 bases match TRBD1. With 5 bases clipped from V and 3 bases from J, the junction kept 4 bases outside the gene matches. Germline V gene data show CDR1 as SGHTA and CDR2 as FQGTGA. The CDR3 contains 15 residues. Here the CDR3 reads CASSPGQGYTGELFF. In DNA form, the CDR3 reads TGTGCCAGCAGCCCAGGACAGGGGTACACCGGGGAGCTGTTTTTT.

This sequence joins TRBV11-3 and TRBJ1-1, with D maybe TRBD1 (6 bases). Germline-derived CDR1 and CDR2 are SGHNT and YENEEA. The V end was cut by 4 bases, the J end by 5 bases, with 17 bases between. This CDR3 is built from 15 residues. This CDR3 reads CASSSPRGVTTEAFF. As DNA, the CDR3 is TGTGCCAGCAGCTCCCCTAGGGGGGTTACAACTGAAGCTTTCTTT.

The J gene is TRBJ2-3, the V gene TRBV12-1. TRBV12-1 is a pseudogene locus. The CDR3 runs 14 residues. CDR3: CASTHLTDADTQYF. In DNA form, the CDR3 reads TGTGCCAGCACCCATCTAACGGACGCAGATACGCAGTATTTT.

This clonotype has more than one count but fewer than ten. The chain couples TRBV11-2 to TRBJ1-2, with 7 bases identical to TRBD1. The germline V gene has CDR1 SGHAT and CDR2 FQNNGV. V lost 5 bases to trimming and J lost 4 bases; unmatched junction nucleotides: 4. This CDR3 comprises 13 residues. CDR3 protein: CASSARTGYGYTF. The CDR3 DNA reads TGTGCCAGCAGCGCACGGACAGGCTATGGCTACACCTTC. Full variable domain (outside the CDR3, taken from reference TRBV11-2 and TRBJ1-2): EAGVAQSPRYKIIEKRQSVAFWCNPISGHATLYWYQQILGQGPKLLIQFQNNGVVDDSQLPKDRFSAERLKGVDSTLKIQPAKLEDSAVYLCASSARTGYGYTFGSGTRLTVV.

CDR3 coding DNA: TGTGCCAGCAGCCGACGACAGGGCTCCTACAATGAGCAGTTCTTC. It translates to CASSRRQGSYNEQFF. The gene calls are TRBV6-4 and TRBJ2-1; 7 nucleotides agree with TRBD1. V was clipped by 6 bases and J by 0 bases; unmatched bases: 5. This CDR3 region has 15 residues. The germline gives CDR1 MRHNA, CDR2 SNTAGT.

Here the CDR3 DNA reads TGTGCCAGTAGTATAGATGGGAGGGGCACTAACTATGGCTACACCTTC. Translated, it gives CASSIDGRGTNYGYTF. The chain recombines TRBV19 with TRBJ1-2; D possibly corresponds to TRBD1 (5 bases). The CDR3 contains 16 residues. Looked up from germline, CDR1 is LNHDA and CDR2 is SQIVND (reference sequence). V dropped 0 bases and J dropped 0 bases, with 11 bases sitting between them.

The chain combines TRBV7-2 with TRBJ2-7, with 9 bases fitting TRBD1. V gave up 6 bases and J gave up 3 bases; unmatched junction bases: 6. Per germline, CDR1 SGHTA and CDR2 FQGNSA. This CDR3 contains 14 residues. CDR3 coding DNA: TGTGCCAGCAGGCTCCGGACAGGGGACTACGAGCAGTACTTC. Translation: CASRLRTGDYEQYF. Supplemented by reference TRBV7-2 and TRBJ2-7, the full variable domain reads GAGVSQSPSNKVTEKGKDVELRCDPISGHTALYWYRQSLGQGLEFLIYFQGNSAPDKSGLPSDRFSAERTGGSVSTLTIQRTQQEDSAVYLCASRLRTGDYEQYFGPGTRLTVT.

This chain uses TRBV27 with TRBJ2-2; TRBD1 matches 10 bases. The length of the CDR3 is 16 residues. After removal of 6 bases from V and 3 bases from J, the junction contained 7 bases not matched to a gene. Per germline, CDR1 MNHEY and CDR2 SMNVEV (reference sequence). CDR3 sequence: CASRKTDRGHTGELFF. In DNA form, the CDR3 reads TGTGCCAGCAGAAAAACCGACAGGGGGCACACCGGGGAGCTGTTTTTT.

This clonotype occurred a few times. The V and J genes are TRBV6-5 and TRBJ1-1, with unresolved D. The germline CDR1 and CDR2 sequences are MNHEY and SVGAGI. This CDR3 contains 10 residues. V was shortened by 2 bases and J by 10 bases, with 5 bases between the two germline ends. The CDR3 is CASSYPPAFF. The CDR3 nucleotides are TGTGCCAGCAGTTACCCCCCAGCTTTCTTT.

This clonotype was detected a few times. V gene TRBV15 combines with J gene TRBJ1-3; TRBD1 might be the D (5 bases). The CDR3 is 16 residues long. V was cut by 2 bases and J by 4 bases, with 15 bases left in between. The germline gives CDR1 LNHNV, CDR2 YYDKDF (reference sequence). CDR3 protein: CATSRSQGGHGNTIYF. The CDR3 nucleotides are TGTGCCACCAGCAGATCCCAGGGAGGGCACGGAAACACCATATATTTT.

The chain carries TRBV6-4 and TRBJ2-2; 10 bases map to TRBD1. This CDR3 has 17 amino acids. The V gene end was trimmed by 0 bases and the J gene end by 4 bases; junction bases not matched to a gene: 5. Germline V gene data show CDR1 as MRHNA and CDR2 as SNTAGT. The CDR3 DNA is TGTGCCAGCAGTGACTCGATGGGACAGGGGATCACCGGGGAGCTGTTTTTT. This sequence encodes CASSDSMGQGITGELFF.

The rearrangement links TRBV6-1 to TRBJ2-2, with 7 bases lining up with TRBD2. In germline, CDR1 is MNHNS, CDR2 SASEGT. The CDR3 is made up of 14 amino acids. Trimming cost V 6 bases and J 4 bases; bases outside gene matches: 5. This CDR3 reads CASRERDLTGELFF. The CDR3 DNA reads as TGTGCCAGCAGGGAGCGGGATCTCACCGGGGAGCTGTTTTTT.

The chain links TRBV6-4 to TRBJ2-2; D uncertain. V shed 2 bases and J shed 4 bases, with 8 bases lying between them. Germline V gives CDR1 MRHNA, CDR2 SNTAGT. The CDR3 is 14 residues long. CDR3 nucleotide sequence: TGTGCCAGCAGTGACCAGTGGGGCACCGGGGAGCTGTTTTTT. Amino acids: CASSDQWGTGELFF.

The chain joins TRBV20-1 to TRBJ1-2, with no clear D. From germline, CDR1 is DFQATT and CDR2 SNEGSKA (reference sequence). V was shortened by 7 bases and J by 1 base, with 10 bases between the two germline ends. This CDR3 region has 12 residues. CDR3 loop: CSVTTHNYGYTF. The CDR3 DNA follows: TGCAGTGTTACGACACATAACTATGGCTACACCTTC.

This chain uses TRBV30 with TRBJ2-7, with 7 bases that match TRBD2. The length of the CDR3 is 14 residues. J was trimmed by 0 bases and V by 0 bases; bases with no gene match: 2. Germline lookup yields CDR1 GTSNPN and CDR2 SVGIG (reference sequence). The CDR3 sequence is CAWSVGGSSYEQYF. Here the CDR3 DNA reads TGTGCCTGGAGTGTGGGGGGGAGCTCCTACGAGCAGTACTTC.

The chain combines TRBV5-4 with TRBJ2-7, with a weak D call TRBD2 (6 bases). This CDR3 has 15 residues. V was cut by 3 bases and J by 1 base, with 14 bases left in between. Looked up from germline, CDR1 is SGHNT and CDR2 is YYREEE (reference sequence). This CDR3 is CASSWGEGRSYEQYF. The CDR3 coding sequence is TGTGCCAGCAGCTGGGGGGAAGGCAGGTCCTACGAGCAGTACTTC. Full variable domain (rest looked up from reference TRBV5-4 and TRBJ2-7): ETGVTQSPTHLIKTRGQQVTLRCSSQSGHNTVSWYQQALGQGPQFIFQYYREEENGRGNFPPRFSGLQFPNYSSELNVNALELDDSALYLCASSWGEGRSYEQYFGPGTRLTVT.

This rearrangement joins TRBV6-1 to TRBJ2-7; tentative D call: TRBD1 (6 bases). The V end lost 6 bases, the J end lost 6 bases, and 12 bases lay between the germline ends. The germline V gene has CDR1 MNHNS and CDR2 SASEGT. The CDR3 spans 12 residues. CDR3 DNA: TGTGCCAGCAGGTCCAGGACAGCCGAGCAGTACTTC. Its protein is CASRSRTAEQYF.

CDR3 bases: TGTGCCAGCAGAGGGCTGTTGGGACTAGCGGGAGAGAATGAGCAGTTCTTC. Protein sequence: CASRGLLGLAGENEQFF. The V call is TRBV6-2 or TRBV6-3, the J call TRBJ2-1; 14 positions match TRBD2. This CDR3 spans 17 amino acids. Germline V gene data show CDR1 as MNHEY and CDR2 as SVGEGT. V trimming: 6 bases; J trimming: 7 bases; junction bases outside the gene matches: 11.

J is TRBJ2-3 and V is TRBV27, with D perhaps being TRBD1 or TRBD2 (6 bases each). CDR3 length: 15 residues. Germline CDR1 and CDR2: MNHEY and SMNVEV (reference sequence). The V gene lost 8 bases and the J gene lost 2 bases, with 17 bases spanning the gap. The CDR3 is CASLDRPGVTDTQYF. The CDR3 region has the DNA TGTGCCAGCCTTGACAGGCCGGGGGTCACAGATACGCAGTATTTT.

Only a few counts were recorded for this clonotype. The chain is built from TRBV6-5 and TRBJ1-2; tentative D call: TRBD1 (6 bases). Trimming took off 0 bases at V and 4 bases at J, with 12 bases between the two ends. The CDR3 sequence is 15 residues long. Per germline, CDR1 MNHEY and CDR2 SVGAGI. The CDR3 region has the DNA TGTGCCAGCAGTTACTCGCCTCAGGGGACCTATGGCTACACCTTC. Translated, it gives CASSYSPQGTYGYTF.

CDR3 in DNA: TGTGCCAGCAGCCCGGGCCGTTGGTCCTACGAGCAGTACTTC. The encoded protein is CASSPGRWSYEQYF. V and J are TRBV7-2 and TRBJ2-7; D is undetermined. The CDR3 runs to 14 residues. V was clipped by 5 bases and J by 1 base, with 12 bases between them. CDR1 SGHTA and CDR2 FQGNSA come from the germline V gene.